Presented here are 3 T cell receptor beta chains from one specimen sequenced in a study of cytomegalovirus exposure and HLA in healthy donors. TCRdb's copy holds only in-frame clones and misses some; the assay was immunoSEQ multiplex PCR. The sample carries hundreds of thousands of clones, 70% to 90% recorded once. What was sequenced was PBMCs. Receptor source: a woman in her 30s in good health and CMV-seropositive.

This clone was picked up one time. This CDR3 is CASSLWTAPYNEQFF. CDR3 sequence (DNA): TGCGCCAGCAGCTTGTGGACTGCCCCGTACAATGAGCAGTTCTTC. This sequence joins TRBV5-1 and TRBJ2-1, with TRBD2 as a possible D gene (5 bases). This CDR3 has 15 residues. V was clipped by 1 base and J by 4 bases, with 12 bases between them. Germline loops: CDR1 SGHRS, CDR2 YFSETQ.

The genes are TRBV5-1 and TRBJ1-2; 8 bases align to TRBD1. The CDR3 length is 16 residues. Germline V gene sequence: CDR1 SGHRS, CDR2 YFSETQ. J was trimmed by 7 bases and V by 4 bases; bases with no gene match: 15. CDR3 residues: CASSPTTTDRGTGYTF. The CDR3 DNA is TGCGCCAGCAGCCCAACCACTACAGACAGGGGCACTGGCTACACCTTC.

The CDR3 DNA reads TGCGCCAGCAGCTTGGTTCCAGGCGACTCCTACGAGCAGTACTTC. Amino acid sequence: CASSLVPGDSYEQYF. This chain connects TRBV5-1 to TRBJ2-7; D is unclear. Germline V gene lookup returns CDR1 SGHRS and CDR2 YFSETQ. This CDR3 is built from 15 residues. V lost 0 bases, J lost 0 bases, and 10 bases lay in between.